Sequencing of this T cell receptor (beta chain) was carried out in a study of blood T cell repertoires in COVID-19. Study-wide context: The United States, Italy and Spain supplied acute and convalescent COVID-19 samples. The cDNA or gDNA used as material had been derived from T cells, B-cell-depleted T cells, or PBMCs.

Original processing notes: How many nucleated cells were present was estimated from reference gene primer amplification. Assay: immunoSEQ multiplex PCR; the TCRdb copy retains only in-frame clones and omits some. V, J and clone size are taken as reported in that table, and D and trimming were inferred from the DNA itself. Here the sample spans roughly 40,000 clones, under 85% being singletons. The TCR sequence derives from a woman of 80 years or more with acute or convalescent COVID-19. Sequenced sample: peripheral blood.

This CDR3 is CSVDRDREYGYTF. The CDR3 DNA reads as TGCAGCGTTGACCGGGACAGGGAATATGGCTACACCTTC. This sequence joins TRBV29-1 and TRBJ1-2; 9 bases fit TRBD1. The CDR3 is made up of 13 amino acids. V gave up 3 bases and J gave up 5 bases; unmatched junction bases: 4. CDR1 SQVTM and CDR2 ANQGSEA come from the germline V gene. The complete variable domain, with remaining parts taken from reference TRBV29-1 and TRBJ1-2, reads SAVISQKPSRDICQRGTSLTIQCQVDSQVTMMFWYRQQPGQSLTLIATANQGSEATYESGFVIDKFPISRPNLTFSTLTVSNMSPEDSSIYLCSVDRDREYGYTFGSGTRLTVV.